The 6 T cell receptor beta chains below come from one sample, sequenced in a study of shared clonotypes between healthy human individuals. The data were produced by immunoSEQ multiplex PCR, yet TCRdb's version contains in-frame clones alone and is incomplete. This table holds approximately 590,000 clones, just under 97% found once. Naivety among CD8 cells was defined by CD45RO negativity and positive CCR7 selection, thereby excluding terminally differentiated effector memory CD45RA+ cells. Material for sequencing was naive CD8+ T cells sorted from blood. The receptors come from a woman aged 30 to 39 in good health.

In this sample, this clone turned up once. The CDR3 nucleotides are TGTGCCAGCAGCCAGTTAAAGGGGGCTAGCTCCTACGAGCAGTACTTC. The encoded protein is CASSQLKGASSYEQYF. The chain recombines TRBV4-2 with TRBJ2-7; 7 bases agree with TRBD1. Germline V lookup: CDR1 LGHNA, CDR2 YNFKEQ. There are 16 residues in the CDR3. Trimming removed 3 bases from V and 0 bases from J; junction bases left unmatched: 8.

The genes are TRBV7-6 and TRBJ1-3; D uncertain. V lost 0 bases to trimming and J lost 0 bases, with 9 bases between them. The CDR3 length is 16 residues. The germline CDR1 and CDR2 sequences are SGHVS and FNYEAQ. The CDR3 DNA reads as TGTGCCAGCAGCTTAGCGGTTAGGGCCTCTGGAAACACCATATATTTT. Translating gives CASSLAVRASGNTIYF.

DNA of the CDR3: TGTGCCAGCAGCCCCCCAGGGAATAGCGACACTGAAGCTTTCTTT. Translation gives CASSPPGNSDTEAFF. The chain carries TRBV4-2 and TRBJ1-1; D might be TRBD1 (5 bases). V lost 4 bases and J 3 bases, leaving 15 bases between the germline ends. The CDR3 has 15 residues. Germline CDR1 and CDR2: LGHNA and YNFKEQ.

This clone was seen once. The CDR3 is CSVESSSYNEQFF. Here the CDR3 DNA reads TGCAGCGTTGAGAGTAGCTCCTACAATGAGCAGTTCTTC. This chain joins TRBV29-1 and TRBJ2-1, with D hard to call. Germline values: CDR1 SQVTM, CDR2 ANQGSEA. The CDR3 contains 13 residues. Trimming removed 3 bases from V and 0 bases from J, with 6 bases in between.

CDR3 sequence reads: CASSPTPSSYNEQFF. The DNA of the CDR3 is TGTGCCAGCAGCCCGACTCCGAGCTCCTACAATGAGCAGTTCTTC. This sequence joins TRBV27 and TRBJ2-1; D is undetermined. Germline loops: CDR1 MNHEY, CDR2 SMNVEV (reference sequence). The germline V and J ends were trimmed by 6 bases and 0 bases, with 12 bases remaining between them. This CDR3 has 15 amino acids.

CDR3 sequence: CASSFHPKTGEPYEQYF. The DNA of the CDR3 is TGTGCCAGCAGTTTCCATCCAAAAACAGGGGAGCCCTACGAGCAGTACTTC. V gene TRBV28 combines with J gene TRBJ2-7; 7 bases fit TRBD1. This CDR3 has 17 residues. J gave up 2 bases and V 3 bases, and 13 bases lay outside the gene matches. In germline, CDR1 is MDHEN, CDR2 SYDVKM. Full variable domain (remainder filled in from reference TRBV28 and TRBJ2-7): DVKVTQSSRYLVKRTGEKVFLECVQDMDHENMFWYRQDPGLGLRLIYFSYDVKMKEKGDIPEGYSVSREKKERFSLILESASTNQTSMYLCASSFHPKTGEPYEQYFGPGTRLTVT.